These T cell receptor beta chains were read from a single sample in a study of blood T cell repertoires in COVID-19. The method was immunoSEQ multiplex PCR; TCRdb's version includes in-frame clones alone and lacks a portion of them. The sample lists about 250,000 clones; 84% were seen once. Source material: peripheral blood. Source of these receptors: a woman in her thirties or forties who had recovered from COVID-19. The conserved cysteine and the conserved F or W are not part of the CDR3 here. Size is omitted from some rows. Given values are once, few, many or a class for expanded clones.

NA | TRBJ2-7 | TRBV7-8 | ASSLAGGYYEQY
NA | TRBJ1-4 | TRBV5-1 | ASSFGTGNEKLF
NA | TRBJ1-5 | TRBV28 | ASSTFGGDDQPQH
many | TRBJ2-1 | TRBV5-1 | ASSPYSSYNEQF
NA | TRBJ1-1 | TRBV3-1/TRBV3-2 | ASSQEGRVITEAF
NA | TRBJ2-1 | TRBV28 | ASSPYPDRGNEQF
NA | TRBJ2-3 | TRBV7-2 | ASSFKLAGGSTDTQY
NA | TRBJ2-2 | TRBV10-1 | ASSESSGQGGRSGELF
NA | TRBJ1-6 | TRBV9 | ASSLGQGGSPLH
NA | TRBJ1-3 | TRBV2 | ASTLTNPSSGNTIY
NA | TRBJ1-2 | TRBV5-1 | ASSPYLTEKYGYT
NA | TRBJ1-1 | TRBV4-2 | ASSQAGTGVVTEAF
NA | TRBJ1-6 | TRBV6-1 | ASSLSGKTPLH
NA | TRBJ1-1 | TRBV27 | ASSRSRDRGRLVNTEAF
NA | TRBJ1-2 | TRBV28 | ASSFGVLRGYT
NA | TRBJ2-7 | TRBV27 | ASSVRDRVYEQY
NA | TRBJ1-1 | TRBV19 | ASSILRGTEAF
NA | TRBJ1-1 | TRBV27 | ASSFNWNTEAF
NA | TRBJ2-7 | TRBV19 | ASSMMGDRGYEQY
NA | TRBJ2-2 | TRBV28 | AGKRGGQTGELF
NA | TRBJ1-4 | TRBV5-1 | ASSRAPEGTNEKLF
NA | TRBJ1-2 | TRBV2 | ASRNQGGRDGYT
NA | TRBJ2-3 | TRBV6-2/TRBV6-3 | ASSPLPGQGVATNTQY
NA | TRBJ2-7 | TRBV19 | ASRTGAGEQY
NA | TRBJ2-5 | TRBV6-6 | ASKEGLETQY
NA | TRBJ1-5 | TRBV6-1 | ASSDRTGEGQPQH
NA | TRBJ2-5 | TRBV7-9 | ASSFVGALGETQY
NA | TRBJ2-1 | TRBV10-2 | ASSEGLSSYNEQF
NA | TRBJ2-7 | TRBV7-2 | ASSPITLSSYEQY
NA | TRBJ1-1 | TRBV20-1 | SASSDRVRVDTEAF
NA | TRBJ2-2 | TRBV3-1/TRBV3-2 | ASSQSAGIHTGELF
NA | TRBJ2-7 | TRBV18 | ASSPPTGSSSYEQY
NA | TRBJ1-1 | TRBV30 | AWTHDSNTEAF
NA | TRBJ2-1 | TRBV3-1/TRBV3-2 | ASSQDRARGAYNEQF
NA | TRBJ1-1 | TRBV19 | ASMIGGLGTEAF
NA | TRBJ1-1 | TRBV5-1 | ASSLFAGRTEAF
NA | TRBJ1-6 | TRBV19 | ASSVDRGHNSPLH
NA | TRBJ1-5 | TRBV6-1 | ASRGGRVNHWPQH
NA | TRBJ2-3 | TRBV3-1/TRBV3-2 | ASSPPGERGTWADTQY
NA | TRBJ1-5 | TRBV5-6 | ASSLGRGWLDQPQH
NA | TRBJ1-2 | TRBV4-2 | ASSPQNRGSYGYT
NA | TRBJ1-5 | TRBV6-5 | ASRPLDKDYQPQH
NA | TRBJ1-1 | TRBV29-1 | SGEGGIPREAF
NA | TRBJ2-5 | TRBV7-6 | ASSFGETQY
NA | TRBJ2-3 | TRBV28 | ASSRNLSGRDTQY
NA | TRBJ1-2 | TRBV6-5 | ASSLAGTGFGYT
NA | TRBJ1-1 | TRBV6-5 | ASSGTRNTEAF
NA | TRBJ1-2 | TRBV28 | ASSLPGLGYGYT
NA | TRBJ2-6 | TRBV28 | ASTPRWAGGISGANVLT
NA | TRBJ2-5 | TRBV2 | ASMVSYRQETQY
NA | TRBJ2-2 | TRBV6-5 | ASVETWGIGELF
NA | TRBJ2-7 | TRBV6-5 | ASRGGVEEQY
once | TRBJ1-2 | TRBV7-2 | ASSPALTGWSGYT
NA | TRBJ2-7 | TRBV18 | ASSLSRDRTTYEQY
NA | TRBJ2-2 | TRBV3-1/TRBV3-2 | ASSPGPDGRELF
NA | TRBJ1-1 | TRBV11-2 | ASSLTGTGRTEAF
NA | TRBJ2-5 | TRBV5-1 | ASRWDTETQY